This T cell receptor (beta chain) comes out of a study of OX40 agonist ivuxolimab in advanced cancers. Study background: Partial responses occurred in Three dose-escalation patients, one with hepatocellular carcinoma and two with cutaneous melanoma.

Blood draws occurred at baseline, cycle 4 day 1, and cycle 7 day 1. On this clone itself: The antigen remains unidentified. The sample carries other DNA sequences with the same CDR3.

Using immunoSEQ multiplex PCR, the repertoire was profiled, and TCRdb retains in-frame clones only, with some absent. Counted here are over 95,000 clones, just under 85% occurring once; the ten biggest clones make up around 1.6%. Study-level findings and limits: Also present in some nonresponders was a low level of normalized T-cell clonal expansion.

V shed 1 base and J 6 bases; nucleotides not matched to a gene: 4. The CDR3 length is 13 residues. Germline assignment: CDR1 SQVTM and CDR2 ANQGSEA. This specimen consisted of CD4+ or CD8+ T cells sorted from blood, obtained in a trial of the OX40 agonist ivuxolimab. The TCR comes from an adult with an advanced solid tumor such as melanoma, head and neck, liver or kidney cancer. V gene TRBV29-1 combines with J gene TRBJ2-3, with 7 bases lining up with TRBD2. CDR3 DNA sequence: TGCAGCGTTGAAGGTAGGGGAGGGGATACGCAGTATTTT. This gives the protein CSVEGRGGDTQYF.